This record looks at one T cell receptor beta chain sequence and its context. Its target is not known. One junction end disagrees with the germline gene, perhaps due to a read error. A sample-barcoded 5' primer and a J-beta primer mix were used in a second PCR of roughly 7 to 11 cycles. TCRdb reprocessed the 5' RACE reads with MiXCR, giving one entry per CDR3 protein. The sample includes over a million distinct CDR3 sequences, 55% to 75% seen only once; the top ten take over 6.5%. This sample stems from a study of blood T cells in healthy people across ages. Study results and limitations: Naive T cell percentage and TCR beta diversity correlated strongly. Calculation of diversity from one million T cells yielded estimates considered to be underestimates. Relative to aged donors, long-lived donors carried more naive CD4+ cells and displayed higher diversity.

This CDR3 is 14 amino acids long. Sequenced input: blood. The source of this sequence is a man between 18 and 35 years old in good health. The V and J genes are TRBV12-3 or TRBV12-4 and TRBJ2-7, with 8 bases lining up with TRBD2. The CDR3 protein is CASSAGTRSYEQYF. CDR3 nucleotide sequence: TGTGCCAGCAGTGCCGGGACTAGATCCTATGAGCAGTACTTC.